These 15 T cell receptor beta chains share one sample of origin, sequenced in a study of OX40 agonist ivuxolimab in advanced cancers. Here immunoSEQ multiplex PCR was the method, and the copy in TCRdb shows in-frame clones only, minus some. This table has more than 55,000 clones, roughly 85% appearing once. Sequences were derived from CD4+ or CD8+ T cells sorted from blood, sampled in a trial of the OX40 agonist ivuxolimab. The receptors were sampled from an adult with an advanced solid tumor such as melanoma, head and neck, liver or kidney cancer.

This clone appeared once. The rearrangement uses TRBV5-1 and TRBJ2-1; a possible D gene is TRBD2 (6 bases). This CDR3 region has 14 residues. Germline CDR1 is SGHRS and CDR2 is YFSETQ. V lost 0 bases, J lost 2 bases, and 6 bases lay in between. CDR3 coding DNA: TGCGCCAGCAGCTTGGCGGGGGCCTACAATGAGCAGTTCTTC. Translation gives CASSLAGAYNEQFF.

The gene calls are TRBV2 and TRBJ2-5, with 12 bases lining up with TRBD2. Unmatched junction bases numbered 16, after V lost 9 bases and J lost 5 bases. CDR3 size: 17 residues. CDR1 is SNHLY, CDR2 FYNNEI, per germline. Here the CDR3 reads CASRRLAGVGLGETQYF. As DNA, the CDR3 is TGTGCCAGTCGGCGACTAGCGGGAGTAGGGCTGGGGGAGACCCAGTACTTC.

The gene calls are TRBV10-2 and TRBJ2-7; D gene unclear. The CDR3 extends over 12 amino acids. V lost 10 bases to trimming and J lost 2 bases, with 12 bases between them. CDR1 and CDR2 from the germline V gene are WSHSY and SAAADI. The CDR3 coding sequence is TGCGCCACCTCTCGGCAAGCCTACGAGCAGTACTTC. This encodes CATSRQAYEQYF.

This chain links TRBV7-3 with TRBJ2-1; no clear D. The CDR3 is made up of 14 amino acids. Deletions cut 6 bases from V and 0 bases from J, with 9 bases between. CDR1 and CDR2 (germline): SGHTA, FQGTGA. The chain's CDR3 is CASRADHSYNEQFF. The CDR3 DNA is TGTGCCAGCAGGGCGGACCACTCCTACAATGAGCAGTTCTTC.

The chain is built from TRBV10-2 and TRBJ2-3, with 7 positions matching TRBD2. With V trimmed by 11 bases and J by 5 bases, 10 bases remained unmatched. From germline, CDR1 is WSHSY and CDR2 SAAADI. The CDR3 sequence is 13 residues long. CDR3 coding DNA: TGCGCCCTCTCTGGGAGGGCGGGAGATACGCAGTATTTT. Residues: CALSGRAGDTQYF.

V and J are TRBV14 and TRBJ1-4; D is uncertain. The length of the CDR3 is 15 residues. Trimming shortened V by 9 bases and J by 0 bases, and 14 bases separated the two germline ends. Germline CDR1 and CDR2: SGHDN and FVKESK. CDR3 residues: CASSRTVATNEKLFF. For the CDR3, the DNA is TGTGCCAGTTCCCGGACCGTTGCAACTAATGAAAAACTGTTTTTT.

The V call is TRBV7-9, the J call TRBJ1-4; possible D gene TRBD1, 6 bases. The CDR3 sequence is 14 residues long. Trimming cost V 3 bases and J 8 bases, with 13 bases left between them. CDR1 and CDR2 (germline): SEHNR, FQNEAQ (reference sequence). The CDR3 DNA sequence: TGTGCCAGCAGCTTGGGGGGCGCCGGGGAAAAACTGTTTTTT. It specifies CASSLGGAGEKLFF.

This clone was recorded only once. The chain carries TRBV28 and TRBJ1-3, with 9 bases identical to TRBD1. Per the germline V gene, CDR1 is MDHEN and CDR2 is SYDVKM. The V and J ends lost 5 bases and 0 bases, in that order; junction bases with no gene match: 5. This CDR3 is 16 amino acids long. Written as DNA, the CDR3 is TGTGCCAGCAGTCGGGACAGGGAGGGCTCTGGAAACACCATATATTTT. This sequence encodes CASSRDREGSGNTIYF.

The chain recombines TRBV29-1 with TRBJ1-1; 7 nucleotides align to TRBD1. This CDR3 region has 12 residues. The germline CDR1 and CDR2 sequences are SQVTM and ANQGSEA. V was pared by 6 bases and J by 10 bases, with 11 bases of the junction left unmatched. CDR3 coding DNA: TGCAGCGTAGCACGGGACAGCCATGTAGCTTTCTTT. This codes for CSVARDSHVAFF.

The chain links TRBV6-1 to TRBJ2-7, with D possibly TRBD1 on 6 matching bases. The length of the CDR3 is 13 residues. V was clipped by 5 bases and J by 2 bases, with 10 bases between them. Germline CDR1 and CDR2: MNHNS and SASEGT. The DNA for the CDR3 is TGTGCCAGCAGTAAGGACAGCCCCTACGAGCAGTACTTC. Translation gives CASSKDSPYEQYF.

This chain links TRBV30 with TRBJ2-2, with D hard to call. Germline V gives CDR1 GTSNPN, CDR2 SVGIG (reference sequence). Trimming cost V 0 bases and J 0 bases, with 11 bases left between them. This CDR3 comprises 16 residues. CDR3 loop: CAWSVGANANTGELFF. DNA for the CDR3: TGTGCCTGGAGTGTCGGAGCGAACGCGAACACCGGGGAGCTGTTTTTT.

CDR3 in amino acids: CASSIADRGNYGYTF. The DNA for the CDR3 is TGTGCCAGTAGTATAGCGGACAGGGGGAACTATGGCTACACCTTC. V and J are TRBV19 and TRBJ1-2; 10 bases are a match to TRBD1. CDR1 is LNHDA, CDR2 SQIVND, per germline (reference sequence). V dropped 1 base and J dropped 2; count of bases not matched to a gene: 1. CDR3 size: 15 residues.

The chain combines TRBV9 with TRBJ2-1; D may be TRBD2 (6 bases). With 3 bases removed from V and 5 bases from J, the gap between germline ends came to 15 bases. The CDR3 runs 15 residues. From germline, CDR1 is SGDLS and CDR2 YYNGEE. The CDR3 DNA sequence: TGTGCCAGCAGCGCGAGCGGGCTAGATGACAATGAGCAGTTCTTC. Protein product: CASSASGLDDNEQFF.

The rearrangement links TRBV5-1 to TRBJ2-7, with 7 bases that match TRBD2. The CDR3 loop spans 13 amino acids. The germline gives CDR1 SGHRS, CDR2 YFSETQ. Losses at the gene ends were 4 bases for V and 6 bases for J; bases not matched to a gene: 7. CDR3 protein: CASSPLGGIEQYF. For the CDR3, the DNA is TGCGCCAGCAGCCCGCTGGGAGGGATCGAGCAGTACTTC.

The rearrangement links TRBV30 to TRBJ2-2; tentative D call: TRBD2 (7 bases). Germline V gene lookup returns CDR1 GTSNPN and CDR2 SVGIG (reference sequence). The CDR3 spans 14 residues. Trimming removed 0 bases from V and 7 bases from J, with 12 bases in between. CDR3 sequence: CAWSVLGGVGELFF. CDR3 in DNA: TGTGCCTGGAGTGTACTAGGGGGGGTCGGGGAGCTGTTTTTT.